Detailed here is one T cell receptor beta chain. Its antigen is as yet unknown. Profiled with immunoSEQ multiplex PCR; TCRdb holds only in-frame clones, not every one. The sample includes fewer than 15,000 clones, roughly 91% of them seen just once. The CDR3 covers 11 residues. The germline V gene has CDR1 GTSNPN and CDR2 SVGIG (reference sequence). With 3 bases removed from V and 7 bases from J, the gap between germline ends came to 9 bases. Regulatory T cells were sorted as CD4+CD25hiCD127low/negative. The data belong to a study of B cell selection in AIRE deficiency. Points from the study as a whole: TCRbeta-only data showed 36.6% of shared healthy Treg sequences in healthy Tconv. Patient Tconv and Treg cells showed healthy-like TCRBV usage, CDR3 length, diversity. CDR3s were shorter in shared Treg sequences, reflecting few non-templated nucleotide insertions.

The chain has TRBV30 and TRBJ1-1, with D unclear. Sequenced sample: Tregs sorted from PBMCs. The TCR was taken from a human donor with AIRE deficiency. This chain's CDR3 is CAWRREFEAFF. CDR3 bases: TGTGCCTGGAGGAGAGAGTTTGAAGCTTTCTTT.